This TCR beta chain was sequenced for a study of cytomegalovirus exposure and HLA in healthy donors. The donors were part of the validation cohort of roughly 110 subjects. That cohort was separate from the first cohort, which comprised under 700 subjects. Study-level points and caveats: Researchers reported that three CMV-associated chains were confirmed in vitro as CMV antigen-specific. The classifier reportedly diagnosed cytomegalovirus status with high specificity and sensitivity.

Using immunoSEQ multiplex PCR, the repertoire was profiled, and TCRdb retains in-frame clones only, with some absent. The sample consists of under 85,000 clones, 90% to 95% of them appearing once. Regarding this clone: What it binds is not known.

Germline V gives CDR1 SEHNR, CDR2 FQNEAQ (reference sequence). V dropped 2 bases and J dropped 7 bases, with 17 bases sitting between them. This CDR3 spans 16 amino acids. The sequenced sample was PBMCs. The rearrangement links TRBV7-9 to TRBJ2-2; weak D call: TRBD2 (5 bases). The sequence was obtained from a man aged 18 to 30 in good health and CMV-seropositive. The CDR3 loop reads CASSLYGSLRVGELFF. CDR3 in DNA: TGTGCCAGCAGCTTATATGGGAGCTTGAGAGTCGGGGAGCTGTTTTTT.